Below are 10 T cell receptor beta chains sequenced from a single sample in a study of vaccination effects on CD4 cells after COVID-19. What these receptors recognize is not known. Pools of viral peptides were used by the ViraFEST assay to expand antigen-specific CD4+ T cells ahead of sequencing. CD4+ T cells were isolated after less than 13 days of culture. Two-dose vaccination with either BNT162b2 or mRNA-1273 was given to the participants. TCRdb's table, derived via immunoSEQ multiplex PCR, lists solely in-frame clones and lacks some. The sample records about 46,000 clones, around 80% being singletons. The source was CD4+ T cells from PBMCs cultured with HCoV-OC43 spike peptides, collected after COVID-19 vaccination. Stated subset: HCoV-OC43 spike overlapping peptide pool stimulation. These receptors were taken from a human donor who received a COVID-19 vaccine.

This sequence joins TRBV5-4 and TRBJ2-7; perhaps TRBD2 as D (5 bases). Trimming removed 7 bases from V and 7 bases from J, with 18 bases in between. CDR1 and CDR2 from the germline V gene are SGHNT and YYREEE (reference sequence). The CDR3 spans 13 residues. The CDR3 DNA reads as TGTGCCAGCCGGGAACGGACGGACCTGGAGCAGTACTTC. Translating gives CASRERTDLEQYF.

The CDR3 protein is CASSLSGPGELFF. The CDR3 DNA follows: TGCGCCAGCAGCTTGTCTGGGCCCGGGGAGCTGTTTTTT. The chain links TRBV5-1 to TRBJ2-2; D call uncertain. V dropped 1 base and J dropped 6 bases, with 7 bases sitting between them. Germline V gives CDR1 SGHRS, CDR2 YFSETQ. The CDR3 has 13 residues.

The V call is TRBV6-5, the J call TRBJ2-1, with 8 bases lining up with TRBD2. This CDR3 spans 15 amino acids. With 3 bases clipped from V and 8 bases from J, the junction kept 9 bases outside the gene matches. Per the germline V gene, CDR1 is MNHEY and CDR2 is SVGAGI. CDR3 coding DNA: TGTGCCAGCAGTTATCCACGGGAGGGCCGGGATGAGCAGTTCTTC. It encodes CASSYPREGRDEQFF.

The chain uses TRBV18 and TRBJ1-1, with D uncertain. Trimming left V 0 bases short and J 1 base short, with 15 bases between. Germline values: CDR1 KGHSH, CDR2 LQKENI. This CDR3 comprises 17 residues. The CDR3 here is CASSPPSGSGRNTEAFF. The CDR3 DNA sequence: TGTGCCAGCTCACCACCGTCCGGGTCGGGCAGGAACACTGAAGCTTTCTTT.

This rearrangement joins TRBV10-2 to TRBJ1-1; unclear D gene. V lost 3 bases, J lost 1 base, and 15 bases lay in between. The CDR3 runs 16 residues. CDR1 is WSHSY and CDR2 is SAAADI in the germline V gene. The DNA of the CDR3 is TGCGCCAGCAGTGATTGGGTGAGGACGGAGAACACTGAAGCTTTCTTT. Amino acid sequence: CASSDWVRTENTEAFF.

The chain links TRBV2 to TRBJ1-4; tentatively, D is TRBD1 (5 bases). V lost 7 bases and J 8 bases, leaving 20 bases between the germline ends. Germline CDR1 reads SNHLY; CDR2 reads FYNNEI. The CDR3 consists of 15 residues. The CDR3 nucleotides read TGTGCCAGCACCATCGGGGGTGGGAAAGGCGAAAAACTGTTTTTT. This gives the protein CASTIGGGKGEKLFF. Full variable domain (remainder filled in from reference TRBV2 and TRBJ1-4): EPEVTQTPSHQVTQMGQEVILRCVPISNHLYFYWYRQILGQKVEFLVSFYNNEISEKSEIFDDQFSVERPDGSNFTLKIRSTKLEDSAMYFCASTIGGGKGEKLFFGSGTQLSVL.

CDR3 bases: TGTGCCAGCAGTTCCAGGACAGTAGTACGCGAGCAGTACTTC. Residues: CASSSRTVVREQYF. J is TRBJ2-7 and V is TRBV14; a possible D gene is TRBD1 (6 bases). The CDR3 consists of 14 residues. Trimming pared 6 bases from V and 6 bases from J, leaving 18 bases between. Germline values: CDR1 SGHDN, CDR2 FVKESK.

This rearrangement joins TRBV9 to TRBJ1-1; D possibly corresponds to TRBD1 (5 bases). Germline loops: CDR1 SGDLS, CDR2 YYNGEE. The CDR3 contains 12 residues. The V gene lost 4 bases and the J gene lost 7 bases, with 11 bases spanning the gap. DNA of the CDR3: TGTGCCAGCAGCACCGACAGACTTGAAGCTTTCTTT. Its translation: CASSTDRLEAFF.

The J gene is TRBJ1-3, the V gene TRBV5-1; 8 bases match TRBD1. The germline V gene has CDR1 SGHRS and CDR2 YFSETQ. V trimming: 0 bases; J trimming: 3 bases; junction bases outside the gene matches: 5. This CDR3 is built from 16 residues. CDR3 nucleotide sequence: TGCGCCAGCAGCTTGGCAGGGGGCGCCTATGGAAACACCATATATTTT. The encoded protein is CASSLAGGAYGNTIYF.

This clone was recorded a few times. The chain carries TRBV4-2 and TRBJ2-6, with D unclear. V was pared by 4 bases and J by 0 bases, with 10 bases between. CDR3 length: 16 amino acids. CDR1 is LGHNA, CDR2 YNFKEQ, per germline. The CDR3 nucleotides are TGTGCCAGCAGCCGGACCGGGCTCTCTGGGGCCAACGTCCTGACTTTC. As protein: CASSRTGLSGANVLTF.